A single sample gave rise to the 20 T cell receptor beta chains below, sequenced in a study of beta chain features in type 1 diabetes. Study findings and constraints: The study found moderately but significantly shorter TCRB CDR3s in all four CD4+ subsets of Type 1 diabetes patients.

Reverse transcribing all isolated RNA meant expressed TCRB transcripts were sequenced. Data came from immunoSEQ multiplex PCR; TCRdb stores just in-frame clones and leaves some out. The table records 250,000 to 300,000 clones, around 25% of them present only once. No antigen has been assigned to these receptors. Specimen: naive CD4+ T cells from blood. The source of these receptors is a woman younger than 45 with type 1 diabetes.

In this sample, this clone turned up a few times. V gene TRBV30 combines with J gene TRBJ2-5, with 7 bases matching TRBD2. V shed 7 bases and J 6 bases; nucleotides not matched to a gene: 11. The CDR3 is 13 residues long. The germline V gene has CDR1 GTSNPN and CDR2 SVGIG (reference sequence). CDR3 amino acids: CAYAGELGQTQYF. The CDR3 DNA is TGTGCCTATGCGGGGGAACTCGGGCAGACCCAGTACTTC. Filled out from reference TRBV30 and TRBJ2-5, the complete variable domain reads SQTIHQWPATLVQPVGSPLSLECTVEGTSNPNLYWYRQAAGRGLQLLFYSVGIGQISSEVPQNLSASRPQDRQFILSSKKLLLSDSGFYLCAYAGELGQTQYFGPGTRLLVL.

This clone was observed a few times. The CDR3 nucleotides are TGTGCCAGCAGCCCGACAGGAGCTAACTATGGCTACACCTTC. Protein: CASSPTGANYGYTF. The V call is TRBV4-2, the J call TRBJ1-2; the D gene is possibly TRBD1 (6 bases). Germline V gene sequence: CDR1 LGHNA, CDR2 YNFKEQ. The V and J ends lost 4 bases and 0 bases respectively, with 9 bases between them. The CDR3 consists of 14 residues.

The chain combines TRBV15 with TRBJ1-5; D is undetermined. This CDR3 contains 14 residues. V was clipped by 3 bases and J by 6 bases, with 12 bases between them. CDR1 is LNHNV, CDR2 YYDKDF, per germline (reference sequence). In DNA form, the CDR3 reads TGTGCCACCAGCAGGGTAAGCGGAATTCAGCCCCAGCATTTT. Its protein is CATSRVSGIQPQHF.

The count of this clone is one. The chain is built from TRBV5-1 and TRBJ2-2, with 11 bases lining up with TRBD1. V shed 4 bases, J shed 7 bases, and the junction held 6 bases outside the gene matches. CDR1 and CDR2 from the germline V gene are SGHRS and YFSETQ. The CDR3 contains 15 residues. The CDR3 DNA reads TGCGCCAGCAGCCCAGGACAGGGGGCGATCGGGGAGCTGTTTTTT. Amino acids: CASSPGQGAIGELFF.

The V call is TRBV29-1, the J call TRBJ2-5; 10 bases line up with TRBD1. Germline V gene data show CDR1 as SQVTM and CDR2 as ANQGSEA. The V and J ends lost 6 bases and 5 bases, in that order; junction bases with no gene match: 6. This CDR3 is built from 13 residues. Here the CDR3 reads CSVPGQGLETQYF. As DNA, the CDR3 is TGCAGCGTCCCGGGACAGGGGTTGGAGACCCAGTACTTC.

The chain links TRBV28 to TRBJ1-1; TRBD1 aligns across 7 bases. The CDR3 extends over 15 amino acids. In germline, CDR1 is MDHEN, CDR2 SYDVKM. Trimming removed 1 base from V and 1 base from J; junction bases left unmatched: 3. The CDR3 DNA is TGTGCCAGCAGTTTATACAGGGGTGCGAACACTGAAGCTTTCTTT. Its translation: CASSLYRGANTEAFF.

This clone was seen more than once but under ten times. The rearrangement uses TRBV10-1 and TRBJ2-7; maybe TRBD2 (6 bases). Trimming pared 3 bases from V and 4 bases from J, leaving 10 bases between. Germline assignment: CDR1 WNHNN and CDR2 SYGVQD (reference sequence). The CDR3 is made up of 13 amino acids. The CDR3 DNA is TGCGCCAGCAGTGATGAGCGGGCGTACGAGCAGTACTTC. Its translation is CASSDERAYEQYF.

This clone was seen a few times. The rearrangement joins TRBV4-1 to TRBJ2-1; unclear D gene. Germline CDR1 and CDR2: MGHRA and YSYEKL. This CDR3 comprises 14 residues. V was clipped by 0 bases and J by 12 bases, with 15 bases between them. The CDR3: CASSQERRFSRQFF. DNA for the CDR3: TGCGCCAGCAGCCAAGAAAGAAGATTTTCGCGGCAGTTCTTC.

V and J are TRBV15 and TRBJ2-7, with TRBD2 matching over 10 bases. Losses at the gene ends were 0 bases for V and 1 base for J; bases not matched to a gene: 0. The germline V gene encodes CDR1 LNHNV and CDR2 YYDKDF (reference sequence). There are 15 residues in the CDR3. CDR3 loop: CATSREGLASYEQYF. Here the CDR3 DNA reads TGTGCCACCAGCAGAGAGGGACTAGCGTCCTACGAGCAGTACTTC.

J is TRBJ1-2 and V is TRBV11-2, with D possibly TRBD1 on 6 matching bases. V was trimmed by 4 bases and J by 5 bases, leaving 8 bases between them. Germline CDR1 is SGHAT and CDR2 is FQNNGV. The CDR3 runs to 12 residues. The CDR3 protein is CASSSGQYGYTF. The CDR3 DNA is TGTGCCAGCAGCTCTGGACAGTATGGCTACACCTTC.

This clone appeared a few times. The V call is TRBV30, the J call TRBJ2-2; tentative D call: TRBD1 (6 bases). The CDR3 totals 14 residues. V was shortened by 8 bases and J by 5 bases, with 18 bases between the two germline ends. The germline CDR1 and CDR2 sequences are GTSNPN and SVGIG (reference sequence). The CDR3 protein is CARSPGEWTGELFF. The CDR3 DNA sequence: TGTGCCCGAAGCCCAGGGGAGTGGACCGGGGAGCTGTTTTTT.

The V gene is TRBV9, the J gene TRBJ1-5; D gene unclear. The length of the CDR3 is 15 residues. V lost 2 bases and J lost 5, with 14 bases in between. Germline V CDR1 and CDR2: SGDLS, YYNGEE. In DNA, the CDR3 is TGTGCCAGCAGCGTTTGTTTAGATCGTCATCAGCCCCAGCATTTT. Its translation: CASSVCLDRHQPQHF.

This clone was seen a few times. This rearrangement joins TRBV30 to TRBJ1-1; 7 bases are shared with TRBD1. The CDR3 is 14 amino acids. The V segment lost 3 bases and the J segment 0 bases; nucleotides outside the gene matches: 4. Germline V CDR1 and CDR2: GTSNPN, SVGIG (reference sequence). The CDR3 here is CAWSKGGMNTEAFF. CDR3 DNA sequence: TGTGCCTGGAGCAAAGGGGGCATGAACACTGAAGCTTTCTTT.

The chain joins TRBV5-1 to TRBJ2-7; weak D call: TRBD2 (6 bases). Trimming removed 0 bases at V and 1 base at J, with 8 bases between. The CDR3 has 14 amino acids. The V gene's germline CDR1 is SGHRS and CDR2 YFSETQ. This CDR3 reads CASSLEGLSYEQYF. For the CDR3, the DNA is TGCGCCAGCAGCTTGGAGGGACTTTCCTACGAGCAGTACTTC.

The table lists this clone with a few counts. The V call is TRBV5-1, the J call TRBJ2-5; 9 bases line up with TRBD2. The V segment lost 1 base and the J segment 5 bases; nucleotides outside the gene matches: 3. This CDR3 comprises 14 residues. Germline V gene data show CDR1 as SGHRS and CDR2 as YFSETQ. Written as DNA, the CDR3 is TGCGCCAGCAGCTTGAAAAGCGGGAGGGAGACCCAGTACTTC. This encodes CASSLKSGRETQYF.

A few counts support this clone. The V and J genes are TRBV9 and TRBJ2-1; D perhaps matches TRBD2 (7 bases). Germline-derived CDR1 and CDR2 are SGDLS and YYNGEE. Between the trimmed V and J ends, which lost 8 bases and 9 bases, there was a span of 18 bases. CDR3 length: 13 residues. The CDR3 reads CASGGGARGEQFF. The CDR3 DNA sequence: TGTGCCAGTGGAGGGGGGGCAAGGGGTGAGCAGTTCTTC.

This chain joins TRBV30 and TRBJ1-4; 9 bases are shared with TRBD1. Germline V lookup: CDR1 GTSNPN, CDR2 SVGIG (reference sequence). The CDR3 has 15 amino acids. J lost 5 bases, V lost 4 bases, and 8 bases had no gene match. The CDR3 region has the DNA TGTGCCTGGACCCACCCCGACAGGGGGAATGAAAAACTGTTTTTT. Residues: CAWTHPDRGNEKLFF.

This clone showed up just once. V usage is TRBV19 and J usage is TRBJ1-1; 8 nucleotides align to TRBD1. The CDR3 is 14 residues long. With 5 bases clipped from V and 5 bases from J, the junction kept 7 bases outside the gene matches. CDR1 is LNHDA and CDR2 is SQIVND in the germline V gene (reference sequence). CDR3 nucleotides: TGTGCCAGTAGTCCAAGGACAGGGATGACTGAAGCTTTCTTT. This codes for CASSPRTGMTEAFF.

This clone was seen more than once but under ten times. The genes are TRBV4-1 and TRBJ2-5, with 7 bases aligning to TRBD1. The CDR3 loop spans 14 amino acids. CDR1 MGHRA and CDR2 YSYEKL come from the germline V gene. V gave up 4 bases and J gave up 4 bases; unmatched junction bases: 6. CDR3 DNA sequence: TGCGCCAGCAGCCCCCAGGGGGTAACAGAGACCCAGTACTTC. Its protein product is CASSPQGVTETQYF.

This clone turned up a few times. Other DNA sequences within the sample encode an identical CDR3. The chain uses TRBV9 and TRBJ2-1; a weak D match, TRBD1 (6 bases). CDR1 is SGDLS and CDR2 is YYNGEE in the germline V gene. The CDR3 is 15 amino acids. V was shortened by 0 bases and J by 0 bases, with 7 bases between the two germline ends. The DNA for the CDR3 is TGTGCCAGCAGCGTAGAGGGGGACTCCTACAATGAGCAGTTCTTC. Protein: CASSVEGDSYNEQFF.